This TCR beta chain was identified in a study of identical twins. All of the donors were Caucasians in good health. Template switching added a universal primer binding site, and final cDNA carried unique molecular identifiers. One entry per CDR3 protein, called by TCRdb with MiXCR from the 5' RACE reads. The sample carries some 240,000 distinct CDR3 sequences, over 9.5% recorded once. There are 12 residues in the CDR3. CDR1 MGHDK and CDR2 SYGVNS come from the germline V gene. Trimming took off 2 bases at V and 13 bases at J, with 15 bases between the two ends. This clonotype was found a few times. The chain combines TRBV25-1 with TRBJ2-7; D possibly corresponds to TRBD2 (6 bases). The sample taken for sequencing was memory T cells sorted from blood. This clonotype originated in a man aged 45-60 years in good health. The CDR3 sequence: CASSEPTTSLYF. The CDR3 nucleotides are TGTGCCAGCAGTGAACCCACCACTAGCCTATACTTC.